This T cell receptor beta chain originates from a study of blood T cell repertoires in COVID-19. The J segment lost 3 bases and the V segment lost 0 bases, leaving 5 bases of the junction unmatched. The CDR3 consists of 16 residues. The germline V gene has CDR1 LGHDT and CDR2 YNNKEL (reference sequence). Data came from immunoSEQ multiplex PCR; TCRdb stores just in-frame clones and leaves some out. The data show roughly 90,000 clones, approximately 86% seen once. Material for sequencing was peripheral blood. This clonotype originated in a human donor in a cohort sampled during active COVID-19. The chain links TRBV3-1 (or the pseudogene TRBV3-2) to TRBJ2-3, with TRBD2 identical over 8 bases. This CDR3 is CASSQERLASTDTQYF. In DNA, the CDR3 is TGTGCCAGCAGCCAAGAAAGACTAGCGAGTACAGATACGCAGTATTTT.